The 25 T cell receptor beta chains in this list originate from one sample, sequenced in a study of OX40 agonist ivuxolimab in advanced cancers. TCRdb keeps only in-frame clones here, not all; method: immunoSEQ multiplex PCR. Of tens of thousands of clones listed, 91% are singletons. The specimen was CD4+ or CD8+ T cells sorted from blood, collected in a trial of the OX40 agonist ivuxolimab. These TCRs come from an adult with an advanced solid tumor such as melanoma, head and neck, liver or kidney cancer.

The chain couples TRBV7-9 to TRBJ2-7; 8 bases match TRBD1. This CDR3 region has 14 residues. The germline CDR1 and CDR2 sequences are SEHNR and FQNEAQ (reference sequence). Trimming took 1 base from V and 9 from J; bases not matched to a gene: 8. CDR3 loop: CASSLERGQAAQYF. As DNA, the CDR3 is TGTGCCAGCAGCTTAGAGAGGGGACAGGCTGCGCAGTACTTC.

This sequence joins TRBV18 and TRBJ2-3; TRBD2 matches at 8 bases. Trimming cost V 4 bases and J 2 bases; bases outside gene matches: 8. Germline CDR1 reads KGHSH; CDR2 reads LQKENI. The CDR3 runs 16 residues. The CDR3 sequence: CASSLTGTRNTDTQYF. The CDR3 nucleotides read TGTGCCAGCTCACTTACCGGGACTAGGAACACAGATACGCAGTATTTT.

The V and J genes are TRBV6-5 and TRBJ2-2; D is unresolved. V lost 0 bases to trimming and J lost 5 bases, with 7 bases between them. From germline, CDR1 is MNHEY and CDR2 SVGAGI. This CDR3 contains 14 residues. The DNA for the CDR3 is TGTGCCAGCAGTTACTCGATGGGGACCGGGGAGCTGTTTTTT. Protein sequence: CASSYSMGTGELFF.

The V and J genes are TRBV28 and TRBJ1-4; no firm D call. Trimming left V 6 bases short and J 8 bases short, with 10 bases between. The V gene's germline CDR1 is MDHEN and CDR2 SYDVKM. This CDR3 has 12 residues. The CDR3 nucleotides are TGTGCCAGCAGCGATCCTCTAGAAAAACTGTTTTTT. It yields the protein CASSDPLEKLFF.

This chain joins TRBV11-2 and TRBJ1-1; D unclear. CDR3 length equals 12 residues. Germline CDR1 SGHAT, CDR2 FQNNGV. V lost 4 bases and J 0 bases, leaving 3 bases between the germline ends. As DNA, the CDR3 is TGTGCCAGCAGCTCAATGAACACTGAAGCTTTCTTT. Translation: CASSSMNTEAFF.

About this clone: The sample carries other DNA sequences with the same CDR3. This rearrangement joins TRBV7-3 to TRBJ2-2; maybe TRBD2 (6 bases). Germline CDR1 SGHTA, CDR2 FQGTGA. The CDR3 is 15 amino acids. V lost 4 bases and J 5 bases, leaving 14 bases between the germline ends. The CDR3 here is CASSSGTSGTGELFF. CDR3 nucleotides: TGTGCCAGCAGCTCCGGGACTTCTGGAACCGGGGAGCTGTTTTTT.

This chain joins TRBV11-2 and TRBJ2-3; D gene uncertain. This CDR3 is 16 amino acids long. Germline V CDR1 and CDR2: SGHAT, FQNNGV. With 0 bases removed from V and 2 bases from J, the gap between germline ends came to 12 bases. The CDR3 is CASSLEHQGVTDTQYF. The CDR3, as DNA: TGTGCCAGCAGCTTAGAACACCAAGGCGTCACAGATACGCAGTATTTT.

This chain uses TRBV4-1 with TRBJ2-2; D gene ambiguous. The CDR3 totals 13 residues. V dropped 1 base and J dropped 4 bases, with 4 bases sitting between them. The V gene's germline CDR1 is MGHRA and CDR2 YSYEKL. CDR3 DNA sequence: TGCGCCAGCAGCCAAGCTGTCACCGGGGAGCTGTTTTTT. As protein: CASSQAVTGELFF.

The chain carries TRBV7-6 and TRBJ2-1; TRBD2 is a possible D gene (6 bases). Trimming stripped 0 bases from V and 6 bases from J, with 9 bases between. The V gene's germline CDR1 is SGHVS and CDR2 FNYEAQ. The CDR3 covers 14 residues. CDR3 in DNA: TGTGCCAGCAGCTTAGCGGGCGGGGCCAATGAGCAGTTCTTC. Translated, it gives CASSLAGGANEQFF. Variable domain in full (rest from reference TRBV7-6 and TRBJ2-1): GAGVSQSPRYKVTKRGQDVALRCDPISGHVSLYWYRQALGQGPEFLTYFNYEAQQDKSGLPNDRFSAERPEGSISTLTIQRTEQRDSAMYRCASSLAGGANEQFFGPGTRLTVL.

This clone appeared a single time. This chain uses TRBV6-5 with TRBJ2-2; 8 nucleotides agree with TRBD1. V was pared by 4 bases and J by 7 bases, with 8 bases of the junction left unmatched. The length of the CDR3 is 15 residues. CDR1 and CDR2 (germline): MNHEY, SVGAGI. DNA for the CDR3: TGTGCCAGCAGTTTTGGACAGGGAGAGGGCGGGGAGCTGTTTTTT. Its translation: CASSFGQGEGGELFF.

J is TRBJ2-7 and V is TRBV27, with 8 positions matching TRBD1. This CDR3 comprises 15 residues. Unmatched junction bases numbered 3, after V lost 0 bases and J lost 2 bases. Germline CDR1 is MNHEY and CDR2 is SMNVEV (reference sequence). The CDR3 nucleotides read TGTGCCAGCAGTTTATCCCAGGGGGCCCCCTACGAGCAGTACTTC. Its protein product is CASSLSQGAPYEQYF.

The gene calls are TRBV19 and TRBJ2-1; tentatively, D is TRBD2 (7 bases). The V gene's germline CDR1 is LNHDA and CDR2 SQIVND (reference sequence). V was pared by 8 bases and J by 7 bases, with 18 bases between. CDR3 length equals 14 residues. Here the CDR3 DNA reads TGTGCCAGTCCCTCTGGGGGGGGCGGAAATGAGCAGTTCTTC. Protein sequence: CASPSGGGGNEQFF.

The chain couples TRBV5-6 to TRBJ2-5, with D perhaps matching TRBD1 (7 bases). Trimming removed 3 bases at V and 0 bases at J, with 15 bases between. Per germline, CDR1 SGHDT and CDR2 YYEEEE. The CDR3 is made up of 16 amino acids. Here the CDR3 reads CASSSGGQEDQETQYF. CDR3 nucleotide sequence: TGTGCCAGCAGCTCAGGGGGGCAGGAGGACCAAGAGACCCAGTACTTC.

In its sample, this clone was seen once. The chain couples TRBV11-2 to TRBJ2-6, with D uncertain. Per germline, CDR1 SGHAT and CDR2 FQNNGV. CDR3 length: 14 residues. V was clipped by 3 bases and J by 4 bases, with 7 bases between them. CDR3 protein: CASSLNPGANVLTF. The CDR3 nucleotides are TGTGCCAGCAGCTTGAACCCCGGGGCCAACGTCCTGACTTTC.

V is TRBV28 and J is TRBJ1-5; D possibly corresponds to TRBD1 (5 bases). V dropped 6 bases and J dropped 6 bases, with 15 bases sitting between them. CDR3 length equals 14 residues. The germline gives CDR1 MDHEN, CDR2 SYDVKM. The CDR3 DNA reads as TGTGCCAGCAGCCATATCCCCGGGGGTCAGCCCCAGCATTTT. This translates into CASSHIPGGQPQHF.

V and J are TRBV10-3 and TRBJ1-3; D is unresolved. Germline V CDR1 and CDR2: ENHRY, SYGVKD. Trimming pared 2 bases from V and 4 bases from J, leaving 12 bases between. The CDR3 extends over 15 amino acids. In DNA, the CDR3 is TGTGCCATCAGTGAGGGTGGTAATCAAGGAAACACCATATATTTT. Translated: CAISEGGNQGNTIYF.

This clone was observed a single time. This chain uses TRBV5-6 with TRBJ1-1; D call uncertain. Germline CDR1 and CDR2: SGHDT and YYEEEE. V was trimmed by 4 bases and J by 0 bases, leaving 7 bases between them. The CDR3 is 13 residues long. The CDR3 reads CASSDTVNTEAFF. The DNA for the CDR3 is TGTGCCAGCAGCGACACGGTGAACACTGAAGCTTTCTTT. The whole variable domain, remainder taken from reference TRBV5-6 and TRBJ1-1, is DAGVTQSPTHLIKTRGQQVTLRCSPKSGHDTVSWYQQALGQGPQFIFQYYEEEERQRGNFPDRFSGHQFPNYSSELNVNALLLGDSALYLCASSDTVNTEAFFGQGTRLTVV.

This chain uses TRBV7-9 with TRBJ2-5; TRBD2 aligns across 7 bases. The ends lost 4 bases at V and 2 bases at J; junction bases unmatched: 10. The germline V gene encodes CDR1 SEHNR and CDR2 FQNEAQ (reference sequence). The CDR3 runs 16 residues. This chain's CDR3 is CASSSPGGSSQETQYF. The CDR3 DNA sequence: TGTGCCAGCAGCTCACCCGGGGGGAGTTCTCAAGAGACCCAGTACTTC.

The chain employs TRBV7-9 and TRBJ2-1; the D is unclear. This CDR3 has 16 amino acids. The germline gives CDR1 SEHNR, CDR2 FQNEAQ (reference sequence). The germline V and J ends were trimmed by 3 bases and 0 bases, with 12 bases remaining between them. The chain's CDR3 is CASSLSAARSYNEQFF. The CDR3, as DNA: TGTGCCAGCAGCTTGTCGGCGGCCCGCTCCTACAATGAGCAGTTCTTC.

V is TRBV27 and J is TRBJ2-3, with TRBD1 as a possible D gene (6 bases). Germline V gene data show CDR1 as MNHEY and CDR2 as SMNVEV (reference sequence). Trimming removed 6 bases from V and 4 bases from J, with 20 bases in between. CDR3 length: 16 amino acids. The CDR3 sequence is CASRVTGSRPPDTQYF. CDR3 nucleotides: TGTGCCAGCAGGGTAACAGGGTCGAGACCCCCAGATACGCAGTATTTT.

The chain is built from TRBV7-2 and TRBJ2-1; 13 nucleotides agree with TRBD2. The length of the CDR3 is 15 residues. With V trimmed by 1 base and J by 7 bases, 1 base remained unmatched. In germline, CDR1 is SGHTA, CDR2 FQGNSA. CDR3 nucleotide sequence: TGTGCCAGCAGCTTAGGGACTAGCGGGAGAAATGAGCAGTTCTTC. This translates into CASSLGTSGRNEQFF.

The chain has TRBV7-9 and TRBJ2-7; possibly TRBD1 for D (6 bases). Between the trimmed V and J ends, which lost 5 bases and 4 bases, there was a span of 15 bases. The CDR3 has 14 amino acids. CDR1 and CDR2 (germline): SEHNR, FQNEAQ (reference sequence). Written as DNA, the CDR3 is TGTGCCAGCAGCCCACGGGACAATGGTTACGAGCAGTACTTC. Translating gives CASSPRDNGYEQYF. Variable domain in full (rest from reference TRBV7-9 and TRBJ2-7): DTGVSQNPRHKITKRGQNVTFRCDPISEHNRLYWYRQTLGQGPEFLTYFQNEAQLEKSRLLSDRFSAERPKGSFSTLEIQRTEQGDSAMYLCASSPRDNGYEQYFGPGTRLTVT.

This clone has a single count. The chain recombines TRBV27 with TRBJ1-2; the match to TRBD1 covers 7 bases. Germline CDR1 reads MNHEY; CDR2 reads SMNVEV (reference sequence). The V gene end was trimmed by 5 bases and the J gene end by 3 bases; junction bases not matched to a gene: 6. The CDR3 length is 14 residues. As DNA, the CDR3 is TGTGCCAGCAGTCCACGACAGGGACACTATGGCTACACCTTC. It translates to CASSPRQGHYGYTF.

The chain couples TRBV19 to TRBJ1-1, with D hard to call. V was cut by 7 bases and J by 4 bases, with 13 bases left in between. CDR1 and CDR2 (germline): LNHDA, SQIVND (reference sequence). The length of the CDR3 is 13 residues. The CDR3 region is CASTPSQFTEAFF. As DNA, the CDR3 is TGTGCCAGTACTCCCTCGCAGTTCACTGAAGCTTTCTTT.

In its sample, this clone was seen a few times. CDR3 coding DNA: TGTGCCAGCAGTCCTACTGAGAACTATGGCTACACCTTC. Protein product: CASSPTENYGYTF. The V gene is TRBV6-6, the J gene TRBJ1-2; D not certain. CDR3 size: 13 residues. With 5 bases removed from V and 2 bases from J, the gap between germline ends came to 9 bases. The germline CDR1 and CDR2 sequences are MNHNY and SVGAGI (reference sequence).